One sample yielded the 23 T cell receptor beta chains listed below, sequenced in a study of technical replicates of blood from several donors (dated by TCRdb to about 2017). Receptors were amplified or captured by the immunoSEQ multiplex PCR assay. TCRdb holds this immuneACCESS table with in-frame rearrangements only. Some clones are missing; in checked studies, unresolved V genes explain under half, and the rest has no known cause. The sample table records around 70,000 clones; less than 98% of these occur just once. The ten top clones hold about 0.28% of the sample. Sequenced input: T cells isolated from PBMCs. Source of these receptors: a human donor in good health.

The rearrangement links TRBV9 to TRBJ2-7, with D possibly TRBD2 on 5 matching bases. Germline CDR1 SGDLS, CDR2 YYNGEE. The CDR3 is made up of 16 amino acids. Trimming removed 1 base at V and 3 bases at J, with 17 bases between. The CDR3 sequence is CASSVRPEGGNYEQYF. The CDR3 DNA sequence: TGTGCCAGCAGCGTAAGGCCCGAGGGCGGCAACTACGAGCAGTACTTC.

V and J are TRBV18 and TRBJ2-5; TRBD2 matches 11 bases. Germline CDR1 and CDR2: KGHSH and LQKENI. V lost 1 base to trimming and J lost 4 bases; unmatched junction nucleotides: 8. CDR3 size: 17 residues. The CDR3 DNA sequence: TGTGCCAGCTCACCACGGGGGCTAGCGGGAGGAGGAGAGACCCAGTACTTC. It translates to CASSPRGLAGGGETQYF.

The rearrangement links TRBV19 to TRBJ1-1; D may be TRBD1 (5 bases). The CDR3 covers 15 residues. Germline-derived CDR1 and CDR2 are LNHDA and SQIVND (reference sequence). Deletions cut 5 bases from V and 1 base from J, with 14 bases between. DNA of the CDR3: TGTGCCAGTAGTGGCATCCAGGGCGCGAACACTGAAGCTTTCTTT. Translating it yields CASSGIQGANTEAFF. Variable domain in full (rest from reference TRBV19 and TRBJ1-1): DGGITQSPKYLFRKEGQNVTLSCEQNLNHDAMYWYRQDPGQGLRLIYYSQIVNDFQKGDIAEGYSVSREKKESFPLTVTSAQKNPTAFYLCASSGIQGANTEAFFGQGTRLTVV.

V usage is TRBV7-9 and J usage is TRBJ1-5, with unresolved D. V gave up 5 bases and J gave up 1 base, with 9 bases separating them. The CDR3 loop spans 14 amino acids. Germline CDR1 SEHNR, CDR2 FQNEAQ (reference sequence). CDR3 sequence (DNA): TGTGCCAGCAGCCCTATCCGAAGCAATCAGCCCCAGCATTTT. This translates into CASSPIRSNQPQHF.

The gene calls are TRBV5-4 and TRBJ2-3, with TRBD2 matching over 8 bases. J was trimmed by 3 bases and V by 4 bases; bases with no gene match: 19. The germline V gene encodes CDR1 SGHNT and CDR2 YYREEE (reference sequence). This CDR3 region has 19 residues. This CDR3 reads CASSRLFFFQREKTDTQYF. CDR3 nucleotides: TGTGCCAGCAGCCGTCTCTTTTTTTTTCAGCGGGAGAAGACAGATACGCAGTATTTT.

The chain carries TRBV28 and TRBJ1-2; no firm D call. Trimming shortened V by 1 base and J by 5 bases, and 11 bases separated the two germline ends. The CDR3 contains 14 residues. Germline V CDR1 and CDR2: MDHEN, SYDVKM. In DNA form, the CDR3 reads TGTGCCAGCAGTTTATTCAGGCCTGGTTATGGCTACACCTTC. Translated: CASSLFRPGYGYTF.

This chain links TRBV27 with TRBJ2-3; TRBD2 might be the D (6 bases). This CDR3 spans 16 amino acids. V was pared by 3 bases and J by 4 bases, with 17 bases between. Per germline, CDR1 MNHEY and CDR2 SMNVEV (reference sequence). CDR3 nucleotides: TGTGCCAGCAGTTTGATGCTAGGGACTTCACCAGATACGCAGTATTTT. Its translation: CASSLMLGTSPDTQYF.

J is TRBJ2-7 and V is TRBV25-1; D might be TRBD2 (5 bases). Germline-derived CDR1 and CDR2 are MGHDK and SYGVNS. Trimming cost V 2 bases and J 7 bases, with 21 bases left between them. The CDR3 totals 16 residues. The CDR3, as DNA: TGTGCCAGCAGTGAAACCATCCAGCGGTCGCAAGGGGAGCAGTACTTC. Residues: CASSETIQRSQGEQYF.

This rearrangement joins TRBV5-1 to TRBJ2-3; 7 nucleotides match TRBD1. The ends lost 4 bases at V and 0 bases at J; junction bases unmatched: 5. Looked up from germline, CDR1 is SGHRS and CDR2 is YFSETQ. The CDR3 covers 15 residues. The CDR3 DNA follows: TGCGCCAGCAGCCTCCCGGGACAGAGCACAGATACGCAGTATTTT. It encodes CASSLPGQSTDTQYF.

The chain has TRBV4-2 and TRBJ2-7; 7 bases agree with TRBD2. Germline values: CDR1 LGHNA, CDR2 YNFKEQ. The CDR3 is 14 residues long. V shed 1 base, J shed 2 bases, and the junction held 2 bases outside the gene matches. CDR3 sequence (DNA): TGTGCCAGCAGCCAAGCTAGCGGAACCTACGAGCAGTACTTC. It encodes CASSQASGTYEQYF.

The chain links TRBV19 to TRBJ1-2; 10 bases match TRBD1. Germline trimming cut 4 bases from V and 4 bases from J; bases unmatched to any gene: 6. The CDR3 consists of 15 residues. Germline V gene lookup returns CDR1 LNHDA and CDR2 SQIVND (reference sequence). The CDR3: CASSTWDRGSYGYTF. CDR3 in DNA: TGTGCCAGTAGTACCTGGGACAGGGGATCCTATGGCTACACCTTC.

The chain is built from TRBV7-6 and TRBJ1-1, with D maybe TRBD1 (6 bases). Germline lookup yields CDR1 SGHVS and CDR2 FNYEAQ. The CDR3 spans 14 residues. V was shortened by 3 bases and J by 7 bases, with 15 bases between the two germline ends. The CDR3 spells CASSFASDSNEAFF. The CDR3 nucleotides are TGTGCCAGCAGCTTTGCCTCGGACAGTAATGAAGCTTTCTTT.

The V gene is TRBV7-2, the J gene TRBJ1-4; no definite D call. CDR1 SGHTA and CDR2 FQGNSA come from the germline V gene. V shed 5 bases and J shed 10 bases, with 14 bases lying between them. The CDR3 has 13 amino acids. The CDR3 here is CASSQAGVRKLFF. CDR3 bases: TGTGCCAGCAGCCAAGCCGGGGTCAGAAAACTGTTTTTT.

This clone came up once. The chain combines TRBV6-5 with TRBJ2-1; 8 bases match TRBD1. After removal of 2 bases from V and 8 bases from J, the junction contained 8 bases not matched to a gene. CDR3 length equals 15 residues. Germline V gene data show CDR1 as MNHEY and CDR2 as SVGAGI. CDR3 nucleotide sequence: TGTGCCAGCAGTTACCACACAGGGGGTTCGGATGAGCAGTTCTTC. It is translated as CASSYHTGGSDEQFF.

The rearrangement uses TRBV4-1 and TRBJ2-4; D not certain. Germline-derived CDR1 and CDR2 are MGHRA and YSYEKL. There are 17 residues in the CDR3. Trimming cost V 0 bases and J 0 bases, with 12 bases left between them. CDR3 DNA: TGCGCCAGCAGCCAAGATCTCCAGGTCCTAGCCAAAAACATTCAGTACTTC. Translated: CASSQDLQVLAKNIQYF.

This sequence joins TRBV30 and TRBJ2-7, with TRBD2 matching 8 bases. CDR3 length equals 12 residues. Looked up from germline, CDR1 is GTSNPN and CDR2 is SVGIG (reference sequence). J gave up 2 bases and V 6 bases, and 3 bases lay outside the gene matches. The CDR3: CACSGETYEQYF. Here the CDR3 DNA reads TGTGCCTGTAGCGGGGAAACCTACGAGCAGTACTTC.

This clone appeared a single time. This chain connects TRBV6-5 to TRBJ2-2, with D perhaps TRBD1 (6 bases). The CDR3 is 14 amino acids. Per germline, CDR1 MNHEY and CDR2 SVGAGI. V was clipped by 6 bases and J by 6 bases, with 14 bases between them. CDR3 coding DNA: TGTGCCAGCAGGGACGCAGGGGCAGCCGGGGAGCTGTTTTTT. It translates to CASRDAGAAGELFF.

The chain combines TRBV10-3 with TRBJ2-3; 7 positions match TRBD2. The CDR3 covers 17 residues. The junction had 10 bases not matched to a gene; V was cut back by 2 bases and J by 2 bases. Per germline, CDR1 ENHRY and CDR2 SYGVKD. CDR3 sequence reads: CAISEPRSGYPTDTQYF. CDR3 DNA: TGTGCCATCAGTGAGCCCCGTAGCGGGTATCCCACAGATACGCAGTATTTT.

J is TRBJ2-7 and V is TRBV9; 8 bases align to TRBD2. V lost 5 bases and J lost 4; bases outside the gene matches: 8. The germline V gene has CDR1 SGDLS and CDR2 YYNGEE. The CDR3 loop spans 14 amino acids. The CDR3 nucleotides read TGTGCCAGCAGTGCCGGACTAGCACCGTACGAGCAGTACTTC. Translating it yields CASSAGLAPYEQYF.

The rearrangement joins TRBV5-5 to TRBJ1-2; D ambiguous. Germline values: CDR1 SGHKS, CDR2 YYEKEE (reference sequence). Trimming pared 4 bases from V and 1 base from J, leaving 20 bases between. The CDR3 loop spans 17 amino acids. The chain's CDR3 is CASSAIPTRTNNYGYTF. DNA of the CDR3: TGTGCCAGCAGCGCGATCCCGACAAGAACCAATAACTATGGCTACACCTTC.

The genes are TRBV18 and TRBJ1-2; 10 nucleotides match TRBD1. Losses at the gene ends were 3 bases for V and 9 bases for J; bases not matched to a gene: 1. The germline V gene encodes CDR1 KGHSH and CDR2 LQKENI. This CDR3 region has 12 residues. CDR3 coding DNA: TGTGCCAGCTCACCGGGACAGGGGAGCTACACCTTC. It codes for CASSPGQGSYTF.

The CDR3 protein is CAISEDPQGIQAYEQYF. CDR3 DNA sequence: TGTGCCATCAGTGAAGACCCCCAGGGAATCCAAGCTTACGAGCAGTACTTC. V usage is TRBV10-3 and J usage is TRBJ2-7, with a weak D call TRBD1 (5 bases). Trimming cost V 3 bases and J 4 bases, with 22 bases left between them. CDR3 length: 17 residues. CDR1 and CDR2 from the germline V gene are ENHRY and SYGVKD.

The CDR3 protein is CASSLAGGPIQETQYF. In DNA, the CDR3 is TGCGCCAGCAGCTTGGCCGGAGGTCCTATCCAAGAGACCCAGTACTTC. V gene TRBV5-1 combines with J gene TRBJ2-5, with D maybe TRBD2 (5 bases). There are 16 residues in the CDR3. Germline lookup yields CDR1 SGHRS and CDR2 YFSETQ. V was clipped by 0 bases and J by 1 base, with 13 bases between them.